This passage covers 11 T cell receptor beta chains from one sample sequenced in a study of T cells after yellow fever vaccination. TCRdb ran MiXCR on the 5' RACE reads and lists one entry per CDR3 protein. The sample has 550,000 to 750,000 distinct CDR3 sequences; roughly 14% are singletons. The specimen comprised PBMCs, sampled on the day of the yellow fever booster vaccination. These receptors came from a man aged 30-40 years who received the YFV17D yellow fever vaccine.

The chain employs TRBV12-3 or TRBV12-4 and TRBJ2-3, with a weak D call TRBD2 (6 bases). V was cut by 7 bases and J by 1 base, with 24 bases left in between. The CDR3 is 18 residues long. DNA for the CDR3: TGTGCCAGCACCAACCCGACGGGTTTTAGCGGACGCACAGATACGCAGTATTTT. It yields the protein CASTNPTGFSGRTDTQYF.

This clonotype was detected a few times. The chain combines TRBV10-3 with TRBJ2-5, with D perhaps matching TRBD1 (6 bases). The CDR3 covers 14 residues. CDR1 is ENHRY, CDR2 SYGVKD, per germline. V lost 11 bases and J lost 1, with 17 bases in between. DNA for the CDR3: TGTGCCTCAAGACAGGAGCTGTTCCAAGAGACCCAGTACTTC. Protein product: CASRQELFQETQYF.

This clonotype has just a few counts. The chain has TRBV7-2 and TRBJ1-5, with no clear D. The germline V and J ends were trimmed by 1 base and 7 bases, with 11 bases remaining between them. The CDR3 spans 14 residues. CDR1 and CDR2 (germline): SGHTA, FQGNSA. The CDR3 reads CASSLEPEVQPQHF. CDR3 in DNA: TGTGCCAGCAGCTTAGAACCCGAAGTGCAGCCCCAGCATTTT.

The chain uses TRBV18 and TRBJ2-1; TRBD1 agrees at 7 bases. Losses at the gene ends were 3 bases for V and 3 bases for J; bases not matched to a gene: 2. Germline V gene data show CDR1 as KGHSH and CDR2 as LQKENI. CDR3 length: 14 residues. CDR3 sequence (DNA): TGTGCCAGCTCACCCCGGGACAGCTACAATGAGCAGTTCTTC. Translation gives CASSPRDSYNEQFF. Together with reference TRBV18 and TRBJ2-1, the CDR3 gives the full variable domain: NAGVMQNPRHLVRRRGQEARLRCSPMKGHSHVYWYRQLPEEGLKFMVYLQKENIIDESGMPKERFSAEFPKEGPSILRIQQVVRGDSAAYFCASSPRDSYNEQFFGPGTRLTVL.

This clonotype came up a few times. The gene calls are TRBV5-1 and TRBJ2-1; D not certain. V was clipped by 7 bases and J by 0 bases, with 20 bases between them. The CDR3 runs to 17 residues. Germline V gives CDR1 SGHRS, CDR2 YFSETQ. The CDR3: CASHKRDTADSYNEQFF. The CDR3 nucleotides are TGCGCCAGCCACAAGAGAGATACGGCGGACTCCTACAATGAGCAGTTCTTC.

This chain connects TRBV3-1 to TRBJ2-6, with D unclear. Germline V gives CDR1 LGHDT, CDR2 YNNKEL (reference sequence). The CDR3 is made up of 14 amino acids. The V end was cut by 8 bases, the J end by 0 bases, with 8 bases between. CDR3 in amino acids: CASEEASGANVLTF. The CDR3 DNA is TGTGCCAGCGAGGAAGCCTCTGGGGCCAACGTCCTGACTTTC.

The chain carries TRBV11-2 and TRBJ2-7, with 7 bases fitting TRBD2. The CDR3 runs to 15 residues. V was pared by 0 bases and J by 7 bases, with 9 bases of the junction left unmatched. Germline V gene sequence: CDR1 SGHAT, CDR2 FQNNGV. Here the CDR3 reads CASSLDGGGPVEQYF. The CDR3 DNA follows: TGTGCCAGCAGCTTAGACGGGGGAGGGCCGGTAGAGCAGTACTTC.

V usage is TRBV12-3 or TRBV12-4 and J usage is TRBJ2-1; D possibly corresponds to TRBD2 (5 bases). The CDR3 has 15 residues. The V end was cut by 4 bases, the J end by 3 bases, with 13 bases between. In DNA form, the CDR3 reads TGTGCCAGCAGTTCGGAGGACCGCTACTACAATGAGCAGTTCTTC. Encoded protein: CASSSEDRYYNEQFF.

There are a few counts of this clonotype. The chain recombines TRBV5-1 with TRBJ1-1; D perhaps matches TRBD1 (5 bases). The CDR3 covers 11 residues. CDR1 is SGHRS and CDR2 is YFSETQ in the germline V gene. With 10 bases removed from V and 4 bases from J, the gap between germline ends came to 11 bases. The CDR3 nucleotides are TGCGCCTCCCGAGGGGCCACTGAAGCTTTCTTT. Amino acids: CASRGATEAFF. Together with reference TRBV5-1 and TRBJ1-1, the CDR3 gives the full variable domain: KAGVTQTPRYLIKTRGQQVTLSCSPISGHRSVSWYQQTPGQGLQFLFEYFSETQRNKGNFPGRFSGRQFSNSRSEMNVSTLELGDSALYLCASRGATEAFFGQGTRLTVV.

The chain carries TRBV5-1 and TRBJ2-7; 8 bases match TRBD2. Germline CDR1 and CDR2: SGHRS and YFSETQ. With 1 base clipped from V and 2 bases from J, the junction kept 8 bases outside the gene matches. This CDR3 has 16 amino acids. The CDR3 region is CASSLSASGPPYEQYF. CDR3 in DNA: TGCGCCAGCAGCTTGTCGGCTAGCGGGCCCCCCTACGAGCAGTACTTC.

This clonotype came up a few times. This sequence joins TRBV28 and TRBJ2-5; TRBD1 might be the D (7 bases). Germline V gene data show CDR1 as MDHEN and CDR2 as SYDVKM. This CDR3 is 17 amino acids long. The V and J ends lost 6 bases and 5 bases respectively, with 25 bases between them. CDR3 nucleotides: TGTGCCAGCAGCCCAGGGGGGCAGGGGTTCGTTCTTGAGACCCAGTACTTC. Encoded protein: CASSPGGQGFVLETQYF.